The 5 T cell receptor beta chains listed next were all sequenced from one sample in a study of neurological immune-mediated disorders. TCRdb re-called the 5' RACE reads with MiXCR, one entry per CDR3 protein. The repertoire holds approximately 100,000 distinct CDR3 sequences, 3.5% seen once, with 5% to 7.5% in the top ten. Input material: PBMCs. The receptors were gathered from a woman aged 18-29 years with multiple sclerosis.

This clonotype was found many times. The chain links TRBV5-1 to TRBJ2-5, with D perhaps TRBD1 (6 bases). V lost 5 bases and J 0 bases, leaving 17 bases between the germline ends. In germline, CDR1 is SGHRS, CDR2 YFSETQ. The CDR3 length is 16 residues. The CDR3 spells CASSRFVGADQETQYF. The CDR3 coding sequence is TGCGCCAGCAGTCGGTTTGTGGGGGCGGACCAAGAGACCCAGTACTTC.

This clonotype was detected a few times. CDR3 residues: CASSLKVAGWHEKLFF. The CDR3 region has the DNA TGTGCCAGCAGCTTGAAGGTGGCAGGGTGGCATGAAAAACTGTTTTTT. The V and J genes are TRBV5-6 and TRBJ1-4; TRBD1 is a possible D gene (5 bases). V lost 1 base and J 6 bases, leaving 16 bases between the germline ends. Germline V gene data show CDR1 as SGHDT and CDR2 as YYEEEE. The CDR3 is 16 amino acids.

This clonotype appeared many times. The rearrangement joins TRBV5-1 to TRBJ1-2; no definite D call. Germline CDR1 is SGHRS and CDR2 is YFSETQ. CDR3 length: 15 amino acids. Trimming shortened V by 0 bases and J by 8 bases, and 17 bases separated the two germline ends. The CDR3 sequence is CASSLVQKQSGGYTF. In nucleotides, the CDR3 is TGCGCCAGCAGCTTGGTGCAGAAACAGTCCGGCGGCTACACCTTC.

Regarding this clonotype: With a much larger clone just one base away, this may be a read error. V usage is TRBV7-2 and J usage is TRBJ1-4; perhaps TRBD1 as D (5 bases). From germline, CDR1 is SGHTA and CDR2 FQGNSA. The CDR3 consists of 14 residues. The CDR3 reads CVSSSGPRGEKLFF. CDR3 DNA sequence: TGTGTCAGCAGCTCGGGACCACGGGGGGAAAAACTGTTTTTT.

This clonotype has ten or more counts. CDR3 DNA: TGTGCCAGCAGCGGACAGACGTCACCCCTCCACTTT. Its protein product is CASSGQTSPLHF. The chain employs TRBV6-5 and TRBJ1-6; D possibly corresponds to TRBD1 (6 bases). V gave up 6 bases and J gave up 10 bases, with 10 bases separating them. The germline V gene has CDR1 MNHEY and CDR2 SVGAGI. This CDR3 is built from 12 residues.